Here is one T cell receptor beta chain with its context. This entry comes from a study of blood T cell repertoires in COVID-19. At the level of the study: Acute-phase and convalescent COVID-19 samples originated in the United States, Italy and Spain. From T cells, B-cell-depleted T cells, or PBMCs came the material, which was cDNA or gDNA.

CDR1 is SGDLS and CDR2 is YYNGEE in the germline V gene. The CDR3 sequence is 16 residues long. Trimming at V came to 0 bases and at J to 10 bases, leaving 8 bases not matched to a gene. As originally analysed: Using reference gene primer amplification, nucleated cell counts were estimated. Sequencing used immunoSEQ multiplex PCR; TCRdb keeps in-frame clones, though not all of them. D and trimming come from the DNA, and the V and J calls and clone size come from that table. The table lists around 100,000 clones, just under 95% of them singletons. This rearrangement joins TRBV9 to TRBJ1-6, with TRBD1 identical over 9 bases. The receptor's source is a man aged 65-85 years with acute or convalescent COVID-19. Sequenced material: peripheral blood. CDR3 DNA: TGTGCCAGCAGCGTAGACCGGGACAGGGCGGGGTCACCCCTCCACTTT. Translation gives CASSVDRDRAGSPLHF.